This TCR beta chain was recovered during a study of T cell clonality in common variable immunodeficiency. The study's findings and limits: What drives increased CVID clonality needs T cell subpopulation sequencing. Compared with healthy controls, CVID subjects showed increased TCRbeta clonality, mostly in about a third. Common variable immunodeficiency TCR beta sequences reportedly had fewer deletions and N-nucleotide insertions.

This clone was counted at least ten times. Its specificity is not known. The sequence runs out 3 residues before the end of the CDR3; the remainder is reconstructed from the germline J gene. This CDR3 is built from 13 residues. Germline values: CDR1 GTSNPN, CDR2 SVGIG (reference sequence). V was clipped by 3 bases and J by 4 bases, with 10 bases between them. The repertoire was sequenced with immunoSEQ multiplex PCR; TCRdb's copy has only in-frame clones and lacks some. This repertoire holds around 55,000 clones, and none appear only once. This sequence joins TRBV30 and TRBJ1-5; no definite D call. The sequencing sample was made of peripheral blood mononuclear cells. The receptor was isolated from a person between 18 and 70 years old in good health. The covered CDR3 bases are TGTGCCTGGAGCCTCGGGGAGAATCAGCCC. It yields the protein CAWSLGENQP. The full-length CDR3 reads as CAWSLGENQPQHF. Full variable domain (missing parts from reference TRBV30 and TRBJ1-5): SQTIHQWPATLVQPVGSPLSLECTVEGTSNPNLYWYRQAAGRGLQLLFYSVGIGQISSEVPQNLSASRPQDRQFILSSKKLLLSDSGFYLCAWSLGENQPQHFGDGTRLSIL.